The next 9 T cell receptor beta chains were all read from a single sample in a study of blood T cell repertoires in COVID-19. The table came from immunoSEQ multiplex PCR; TCRdb's copy has only in-frame clones and leaves some out. The sample shows a few hundred thousand clones, around 89% of them seen only once. The sequenced sample was PBMCs or T cells enriched from blood (not recorded which). The receptors stem from a man between 18 and 29 years old who had recovered from COVID-19.

This sequence joins TRBV28 and TRBJ1-1; D might be TRBD1 (5 bases). CDR3 length equals 13 residues. The V and J ends lost 4 bases and 4 bases respectively, with 10 bases between them. Germline V gene data show CDR1 as MDHEN and CDR2 as SYDVKM. The CDR3 DNA reads as TGTGCCAGCAGTTGGGGCCCGGGCACTGAAGCTTTCTTT. This gives the protein CASSWGPGTEAFF.

This chain uses TRBV13 with TRBJ2-1, with TRBD2 matching over 8 bases. Germline CDR1 is PRHDT and CDR2 is FYEKMQ (reference sequence). The CDR3 spans 20 residues. The V and J ends lost 5 bases and 0 bases, in that order; junction bases with no gene match: 18. This CDR3 reads CASSPPGLVSFVGSYNEQFF. CDR3 nucleotides: TGTGCCAGCAGCCCTCCGGGACTAGTAAGCTTTGTAGGCTCCTACAATGAGCAGTTCTTC.

This chain uses TRBV7-9 with TRBJ2-5; D is possibly TRBD1 (6 bases). Germline V gene lookup returns CDR1 SEHNR and CDR2 FQNEAQ (reference sequence). Trimming left V 5 bases short and J 3 bases short, with 16 bases between. The CDR3 extends over 15 amino acids. In DNA form, the CDR3 reads TGTGCCAGCAGCCCTGGGGGCAGCGTTAAAGAGACCCAGTACTTC. It specifies CASSPGGSVKETQYF.

This chain joins TRBV4-2 and TRBJ2-6; the match to TRBD1 covers 8 bases. After removal of 5 bases from V and 2 bases from J, the junction contained 8 bases not matched to a gene. Germline values: CDR1 LGHNA, CDR2 YNFKEQ. The CDR3 is made up of 17 amino acids. This CDR3 reads CASSLGAGGAGANVLTF. CDR3 coding DNA: TGTGCCAGCAGCTTGGGGGCAGGGGGCGCTGGGGCCAACGTCCTGACTTTC.

V gene TRBV2 combines with J gene TRBJ1-4; perhaps TRBD1 as D (6 bases). The V gene lost 6 bases and the J gene lost 4 bases, with 12 bases spanning the gap. Per germline, CDR1 SNHLY and CDR2 FYNNEI. This CDR3 has 14 residues. Here the CDR3 DNA reads TGTGCCAGCAGCCTGGACAGCCTTAATGAAAAACTGTTTTTT. Translating it yields CASSLDSLNEKLFF.

This chain joins TRBV7-3 and TRBJ2-1; 10 bases fit TRBD2. The CDR3 is 15 amino acids. Germline lookup yields CDR1 SGHTA and CDR2 FQGTGA. The junction had 10 bases not matched to a gene; V was cut back by 5 bases and J by 9 bases. In DNA form, the CDR3 reads TGTGCCAGCAGCACCCTAGCGGGGGCCCCCGGTGAGCAGTTCTTC. Encoded protein: CASSTLAGAPGEQFF.

This clone was seen only a few times. J is TRBJ1-1 and V is TRBV19; unclear D gene. V was trimmed by 5 bases and J by 0 bases, leaving 13 bases between them. Looked up from germline, CDR1 is LNHDA and CDR2 is SQIVND (reference sequence). This CDR3 is built from 15 residues. In DNA, the CDR3 is TGTGCCAGTAGTTGGTCAGGCGACGTGAACACTGAAGCTTTCTTT. It specifies CASSWSGDVNTEAFF.

The genes are TRBV5-5 and TRBJ2-6; 8 positions agree with TRBD1. Unmatched junction bases numbered 5, after V lost 4 bases and J lost 5 bases. Per the germline V gene, CDR1 is SGHKS and CDR2 is YYEKEE (reference sequence). The CDR3 sequence is 15 residues long. The CDR3 region has the DNA TGTGCCAGCAGCGGCACAGGGGGGAGGGCCAACGTCCTGACTTTC. This encodes CASSGTGGRANVLTF.

This clone was detected a few times. The V call is TRBV3-1 (or the pseudogene TRBV3-2), the J call TRBJ2-7; the match to TRBD2 covers 7 bases. The ends lost 4 bases at V and 6 bases at J; junction bases unmatched: 21. This CDR3 has 18 amino acids. Germline assignment: CDR1 LGHDT and CDR2 YNNKEL (reference sequence). The CDR3 protein is CASSLSPGGRGEAREQYF. CDR3 DNA: TGTGCCAGCAGCCTAAGCCCGGGGGGACGGGGGGAGGCACGCGAGCAGTACTTC.